Listed below are T cell receptor beta chains from one sample, sequenced in a study of regulatory T cells in long-lasting Graves disease. TCRdb ran MiXCR on the multiplex PCR reads and lists one entry per CDR3 protein. This table holds around 430,000 distinct CDR3 sequences, 20% to 25% found once. The material sequenced was peripheral blood mononuclear cells (PBMCs), taken when the disease was refractory, from a patient treated with antithyroid drugs. Receptors were obtained from a female donor with Graves disease. CDR3s include the opening cysteine and the closing phenylalanine or tryptophan. The D gene is left open where the match is weak. Only some rows state a clone size, as once, few, many or a class for expanded clones.

D gene: TRBD1; clone size: many; V gene: TRBV28; J gene: TRBJ1-5; CDR3 DNA: TGTGCCAGCAGCAGAGAACAGGGGGCGGGCAATCAGCCCCAGCATTTT; CDR3 protein: CASSREQGAGNQPQHF
D gene: NA; clone size: few; V gene: TRBV20-1; J gene: TRBJ2-7; CDR3 DNA: TGCAGTGCTAGAGCCCAAGGGTACGAGCAGTACTTC; CDR3 protein: CSARAQGYEQYF
D gene: TRBD2; clone size: once; V gene: TRBV9; J gene: TRBJ2-5; CDR3 DNA: TGTGCCAGCAGCGTAGGAGGGACTAGCGACCCCCAAGAGACCCAGTACTTC; CDR3 protein: CASSVGGTSDPQETQYF
D gene: NA; clone size: once; V gene: TRBV3-1; J gene: TRBJ1-5; CDR3 DNA: TGTGCCAGCAGCCAAGATATTATCAATCAGCCCCAGCATTTT; CDR3 protein: CASSQDIINQPQHF
D gene: NA; clone size: NA; V gene: TRBV15; J gene: TRBJ2-3; CDR3 DNA: TGTGCCACCAGCAGAGATCGGAACACAGATACGCAGTATTTT; CDR3 protein: CATSRDRNTDTQYF
D gene: NA; clone size: NA; V gene: TRBV20-1; J gene: TRBJ2-5; CDR3 DNA: TGCAGTGCTAGAAAGGGGGAGGGGACCCAGTACTTC; CDR3 protein: CSARKGEGTQYF
D gene: NA; clone size: many; V gene: TRBV7-8; J gene: TRBJ1-4; CDR3 DNA: TGTGCCAGCAGCTTAGCCCCCCCGGGCGAAAAACTGTTTTTT; CDR3 protein: CASSLAPPGEKLFF
D gene: NA; clone size: NA; V gene: TRBV5-1; J gene: TRBJ2-1; CDR3 DNA: TGCGCCAGCAGCTTGGAAGTGACACAGGGAAATGAGCAGTTCTTC; CDR3 protein: CASSLEVTQGNEQFF
D gene: TRBD2; clone size: many; V gene: TRBV11-3; J gene: TRBJ2-2; CDR3 DNA: TGTGCCAGCAGCTTACAACTAGCGAGCACCGGGGAGCTGTTTTTT; CDR3 protein: CASSLQLASTGELFF
D gene: NA; clone size: NA; V gene: TRBV29-1; J gene: TRBJ2-5; CDR3 DNA: TGCAGCGCCGATAGGGCAGAGGGAGAGACCCAGTACTTC; CDR3 protein: CSADRAEGETQYF
D gene: TRBD2; clone size: NA; V gene: TRBV20-1; J gene: TRBJ2-2; CDR3 DNA: TGCAGTGCGCGGACTAGCGGGACTACCGGGGAGCTGTTTTTT; CDR3 protein: CSARTSGTTGELFF
D gene: NA; clone size: many; V gene: TRBV9; J gene: TRBJ2-5; CDR3 DNA: TGTGCCAGCAGCGTAGGTCAGGGACAAGAGACCCAGTACTTC; CDR3 protein: CASSVGQGQETQYF
D gene: NA; clone size: once; V gene: TRBV28; J gene: TRBJ2-3; CDR3 DNA: TGTGCCAGCAGTGGAAACCCCCGGTTTAGGCTCGAAACAGATACGCAGTATTTT; CDR3 protein: CASSGNPRFRLETDTQYF
D gene: NA; clone size: many; V gene: TRBV20-1; J gene: TRBJ2-2; CDR3 DNA: TGCAGTGCAGCCCGGGGGACCGGGGAGCTGTTTTTT; CDR3 protein: CSAARGTGELFF
D gene: TRBD1; clone size: NA; V gene: TRBV29-1; J gene: TRBJ1-1; CDR3 DNA: TGCAGCGTTGAACCATCAGGGACAGGGGCTGAAGCTTTCTTT; CDR3 protein: CSVEPSGTGAEAFF
D gene: TRBD1; clone size: NA; V gene: TRBV7-2; J gene: TRBJ1-1; CDR3 DNA: TGTGCCAGCAGCTTAGCCGCCGGGACAGGGCGCACTGAAGCTTTCTTT; CDR3 protein: CASSLAAGTGRTEAFF
D gene: NA; clone size: many; V gene: TRBV12-3/TRBV12-4; J gene: TRBJ1-6; CDR3 DNA: TGTGCCAGCAGTGGTGTGGGGGGCCTGAGCCACCTCCATAATTCACCCCTCCACTTT; CDR3 protein: CASSGVGGLSHLHNSPLHF
D gene: NA; clone size: few; V gene: TRBV9; J gene: TRBJ1-1; CDR3 DNA: TGTGCCAGCAGCGCCGTGGGGAACCGTAGAGACACTGAAGCTTTCTTT; CDR3 protein: CASSAVGNRRDTEAFF
D gene: NA; clone size: many; V gene: TRBV29-1; J gene: TRBJ2-7; CDR3 DNA: TGCAGCGTTGAAGATCAGGGGCCCCCCTACGAGCAGTACTTC; CDR3 protein: CSVEDQGPPYEQYF
D gene: TRBD2; clone size: few; V gene: TRBV7-8; J gene: TRBJ2-1; CDR3 DNA: TGTGCCAGCAGCTTCCGGCGGGGACTAGCGGGACGAATACCTTACAATGAGCAGTTCTTC; CDR3 protein: CASSFRRGLAGRIPYNEQFF
D gene: TRBD1; clone size: NA; V gene: TRBV28; J gene: TRBJ2-5; CDR3 DNA: TGTGCCAGCAGTTTCTCTCGAAAGGGGACAGGGAGTCTACGAAAGACCCAGTACTTC; CDR3 protein: CASSFSRKGTGSLRKTQYF
D gene: NA; clone size: NA; V gene: TRBV4-3; J gene: TRBJ1-2; CDR3 DNA: TGCGCCAGCAGCCAAGATAACGCGGACACCTTTAACTATGGCTACACCTTC; CDR3 protein: CASSQDNADTFNYGYTF
D gene: NA; clone size: many; V gene: TRBV28; J gene: TRBJ2-5; CDR3 DNA: TGTGCCAGCAGTTCAGGGGGACTAGAGACCCAGTACTTC; CDR3 protein: CASSSGGLETQYF
D gene: TRBD1; clone size: many; V gene: TRBV12-3/TRBV12-4; J gene: TRBJ1-1; CDR3 DNA: TGTGCCAGCAGTCCGGGACAGGGGTGGGGTGAAGCTTTCTTT; CDR3 protein: CASSPGQGWGEAFF
D gene: NA; clone size: many; V gene: TRBV2; J gene: TRBJ2-5; CDR3 DNA: TGTGCCAGCAGTGGACTTAGCCAAGAGACCCAGTACTTC; CDR3 protein: CASSGLSQETQYF
D gene: NA; clone size: NA; V gene: TRBV30; J gene: TRBJ1-2; CDR3 DNA: TGTGCCTGGAGAGGTGGTTTTAAGGATGGCTACACCTTC; CDR3 protein: CAWRGGFKDGYTF
D gene: TRBD1; clone size: many; V gene: TRBV2; J gene: TRBJ1-1; CDR3 DNA: TGTGCCAGCAGTGAAAACGGTTTGGGGACAGGGACTTCGATGAACACTGAAGCTTTCTTT; CDR3 protein: CASSENGLGTGTSMNTEAFF
D gene: TRBD1; clone size: NA; V gene: TRBV28; J gene: TRBJ2-3; CDR3 DNA: TGTGCCAGCAGTTTGTTCGACAGGGGGCCGACAGATACGCAGTATTTT; CDR3 protein: CASSLFDRGPTDTQYF
D gene: TRBD1; clone size: many; V gene: TRBV28; J gene: TRBJ1-2; CDR3 DNA: TGTGCCAGCAGTTGGGGGACAGGGGCAAACTATGGCTACACCTTC; CDR3 protein: CASSWGTGANYGYTF
D gene: NA; clone size: few; V gene: TRBV28; J gene: TRBJ2-1; CDR3 DNA: TGTCCCAGCAGTTTTGGGACTGTAGGGGGGAGCTCCTACAATGAGCAGTTCTTC; CDR3 protein: CPSSFGTVGGSSYNEQFF
D gene: NA; clone size: few; V gene: TRBV20-1; J gene: TRBJ1-2; CDR3 DNA: TGCAGTGCTTTCGGGGTAAGGTATGGCTACACCTTC; CDR3 protein: CSAFGVRYGYTF
D gene: NA; clone size: NA; V gene: TRBV19; J gene: TRBJ2-2; CDR3 DNA: TGTGCCAGTAGAGTATGGGGGGGCCCGAACACCGGGGAGCTGTTTTTT; CDR3 protein: CASRVWGGPNTGELFF
D gene: NA; clone size: NA; V gene: TRBV9; J gene: TRBJ1-1; CDR3 DNA: TGTGCCAGCAGCCGACAGACCTTAATGCACCCGAACACTGAAGCTTTCTTT; CDR3 protein: CASSRQTLMHPNTEAFF
D gene: NA; clone size: few; V gene: TRBV5-1; J gene: TRBJ2-7; CDR3 DNA: TGCGCCAGCAGCTCCTACGCCTCAGGAGAAGGCTACGAGCAGTACTTC; CDR3 protein: CASSSYASGEGYEQYF
D gene: NA; clone size: NA; V gene: TRBV15; J gene: TRBJ1-5; CDR3 DNA: TGTGCCACCAGACCGTCGGCAGGCAATCAGCCCCAGCATTTT; CDR3 protein: CATRPSAGNQPQHF
D gene: NA; clone size: many; V gene: TRBV28; J gene: TRBJ1-5; CDR3 DNA: TGTGCCAGCAGTTTAGTTGGCCCCAATCAGCCCCAGCATTTT; CDR3 protein: CASSLVGPNQPQHF
D gene: NA; clone size: NA; V gene: TRBV7-9; J gene: TRBJ1-1; CDR3 DNA: TGTGCCAGCAGCCCCCGAATGGACAGTCGCACTGAAGCTTTCTTT; CDR3 protein: CASSPRMDSRTEAFF
D gene: TRBD2; clone size: few; V gene: TRBV10-3; J gene: TRBJ2-5; CDR3 DNA: TGTGCCATCAGACATACTAGCGTTGAAGAGACCCAGTACTTC; CDR3 protein: CAIRHTSVEETQYF
D gene: NA; clone size: many; V gene: TRBV25-1; J gene: TRBJ2-5; CDR3 DNA: TGTGCCAGCAGTGAACCGGACGGAAACCAAGAGACCCAGTACTTC; CDR3 protein: CASSEPDGNQETQYF
D gene: TRBD2; clone size: many; V gene: TRBV20-1; J gene: TRBJ2-7; CDR3 DNA: TGCAGTGCTAGAGGACTAGCGGGGAACGAGCAGTACTTC; CDR3 protein: CSARGLAGNEQYF
D gene: TRBD1; clone size: NA; V gene: TRBV20-1; J gene: TRBJ1-1; CDR3 DNA: TGCAGTGCTAGCCCTGCCGGGACAGGGTTATTCACTGAAGCTTTCTTT; CDR3 protein: CSASPAGTGLFTEAFF